This entry describes one T cell receptor beta chain. What it binds is not known. Methods used by the authors: Without quality scores, immunoSEQ junctional reads could not be filtered like full-length reads. Clones were read by immunoSEQ multiplex PCR, and TCRdb kept only the in-frame ones, dropping some. That table gives V, J and clone size, and the DNA gave D and trimming. The sample consists of 150,000 to 200,000 clones, over 85% of them appearing once. The source of the sample is a study of shared clonotypes between healthy human individuals. Study details: CD4 naive and CD4 memory each took three plates per donor, while CD8 naive took two and CD8 memory one. Study-wide findings and caveats: Across subsets, estimated richness was generally greater for naive than for memory populations.

The CD4+ fraction was divided into a CD45RA+ naive subset and a CD45RA-negative memory subset. In germline, CDR1 is MNHNY, CDR2 SVGAGI (reference sequence). V was cut by 7 bases and J by 0 bases, with 13 bases left in between. The CDR3 has 15 residues. J is TRBJ1-5 and V is TRBV6-6; maybe TRBD1 (5 bases). This receptor was obtained from a woman under 40 in good health. The sample consisted of naive CD4+ T cells sorted from blood. The subset denotes: CD45RA+ positively selected. The CDR3 reads CASTHGGNSNQPQHF. CDR3 DNA sequence: TGTGCCAGCACCCACGGGGGGAATAGCAATCAGCCCCAGCATTTT.